Below, one TCR beta chain is given with its context. Its target is unknown. The data were obtained in a study of OX40 agonist ivuxolimab in advanced cancers. Points from the study as a whole: Not determined was the antigen specificity of the expanded peripheral T cells.

Blood got drawn at baseline, again on cycle 4 day 1, and then on cycle 7 day 1. Clones were sequenced by immunoSEQ multiplex PCR, and TCRdb holds only the in-frame ones, with some missing. The table lists 30,000 or so clones, approximately 79% of them singletons, with about 14% in the top ten. The sequencing here drew on CD4+ or CD8+ T cells sorted from blood, taken in a trial of the OX40 agonist ivuxolimab. The source is an adult with an advanced solid tumor such as melanoma, head and neck, liver or kidney cancer.

The CDR3 is CASSLGPPMGTIYF. In nucleotides, the CDR3 is TGTGCCAGCAGCTTGGGGCCGCCGATGGGCACCATATATTTT. The chain carries TRBV5-6 and TRBJ1-3; D gene uncertain. Trimming pared 0 bases from V and 9 bases from J, leaving 13 bases between. The CDR3 sequence is 14 residues long. CDR1 SGHDT and CDR2 YYEEEE come from the germline V gene. Together with reference TRBV5-6 and TRBJ1-3, the CDR3 gives the full variable domain: DAGVTQSPTHLIKTRGQQVTLRCSPKSGHDTVSWYQQALGQGPQFIFQYYEEEERQRGNFPDRFSGHQFPNYSSELNVNALLLGDSALYLCASSLGPPMGTIYFGEGSWLTVV.